Presented here are 11 T cell receptor beta chains from one specimen sequenced in a study of shared clonotypes between healthy human individuals. Data came from immunoSEQ multiplex PCR; TCRdb stores just in-frame clones and leaves some out. The repertoire has over 2 million clones, 90% to 95% of them found once; the top ten carry more than 0.1%. Sequenced material: naive CD4+ T cells sorted from blood. As for subset: CD45RA+ positively selected. The receptors were sampled from a man between 18 and 35 years old in good health.

The chain is built from TRBV5-1 and TRBJ2-7, with D possibly being TRBD1 (6 bases). This CDR3 region has 15 residues. Trimming took off 3 bases at V and 0 bases at J, with 13 bases between the two ends. CDR1 SGHRS and CDR2 YFSETQ come from the germline V gene. The CDR3 DNA reads as TGCGCCAGCAGCTCGGGACACACGAGCTCCTACGAGCAGTACTTC. Protein sequence: CASSSGHTSSYEQYF.

This clone was counted only a few times. Other DNA sequences in this specimen translate into the identical CDR3. V usage is TRBV9 and J usage is TRBJ1-4; D gene unclear. Trimming removed 0 bases from V and 3 bases from J, with 3 bases in between. Germline lookup yields CDR1 SGDLS and CDR2 YYNGEE. The CDR3 extends over 13 amino acids. The CDR3 nucleotides read TGTGCCAGCAGCGTAGGGCCTAATGAAAAACTGTTTTTT. Its protein product is CASSVGPNEKLFF.

This chain connects TRBV7-5 to TRBJ2-7; the table's TRBD1 call for D was not verified on the DNA. TRBV7-5 is termed a pseudogene. This CDR3 region has 19 residues. DNA of the CDR3: TGTGCCAGAAGCTTCCCCGCCCTAGACAGGGCAACACTTTTCTACGAGCAGTACTTC. Its translation is CARSFPALDRATLFYEQYF.

This clone has just one count. The chain joins TRBV6-5 to TRBJ1-1, with D tentatively TRBD1 (5 bases). Trimming cost V 7 bases and J 9 bases, with 21 bases left between them. CDR3 length: 14 amino acids. Germline-derived CDR1 and CDR2 are MNHEY and SVGAGI. CDR3 loop: CASNRGGDQLKAFF. The CDR3 DNA follows: TGTGCCAGCAACCGGGGAGGGGACCAACTGAAAGCTTTCTTT.

The chain has TRBV7-2 and TRBJ2-7; 8 bases are a match to TRBD1. This CDR3 has 16 amino acids. V shed 3 bases and J 3 bases; nucleotides not matched to a gene: 10. CDR1 and CDR2 (germline): SGHTA, FQGNSA. The CDR3 sequence is CASSLVETGTGYEQYF. As DNA, the CDR3 is TGTGCCAGCAGCTTGGTAGAGACCGGGACAGGCTACGAGCAGTACTTC.

V and J are TRBV9 and TRBJ2-7, with 7 bases that match TRBD1. The CDR3 is 15 residues long. The germline V gene has CDR1 SGDLS and CDR2 YYNGEE. With V trimmed by 5 bases and J by 3 bases, 11 bases remained unmatched. As DNA, the CDR3 is TGTGCCAGCAGTGCGACCGGGACAGCCCTCTACGAGCAGTACTTC. Protein sequence: CASSATGTALYEQYF.

The V gene is TRBV6-1, the J gene TRBJ2-7, with 9 bases fitting TRBD2. CDR1 is MNHNS, CDR2 SASEGT, per germline. V was clipped by 6 bases and J by 6 bases; unmatched bases: 6. This CDR3 is 13 amino acids long. CDR3 sequence reads: CASRVAGAFEQYF. The CDR3 DNA reads as TGTGCCAGCAGGGTAGCGGGGGCCTTCGAGCAGTACTTC.

The CDR3 loop reads CASSSFLAGVFNNEQFF. The CDR3 bases are TGTGCCAGCAGCTCCTTCCTAGCGGGAGTTTTCAACAATGAGCAGTTCTTC. The chain combines TRBV5-4 with TRBJ2-1; 10 bases fit TRBD2. The CDR3 spans 17 residues. The trim removed 3 bases at V and 5 bases at J, leaving 11 bases unmatched. Germline V CDR1 and CDR2: SGHNT, YYREEE (reference sequence).

The genes are TRBV6-1 and TRBJ1-5; D perhaps matches TRBD1 (5 bases). This CDR3 region has 13 residues. Trimming removed 11 bases at V and 3 bases at J, with 14 bases between. Germline V gene sequence: CDR1 MNHNS, CDR2 SASEGT. The CDR3 reads CAAAGFNNQPQHF. In DNA form, the CDR3 reads TGTGCCGCGGCAGGGTTCAACAATCAGCCCCAGCATTTT.

The CDR3 coding sequence is TGCGCCAGCAGCTTGGGTTCGCCCGCGGATACGCAGTATTTT. Its protein is CASSLGSPADTQYF. The genes are TRBV5-1 and TRBJ2-3; D not certain. V was clipped by 0 bases and J by 6 bases, with 11 bases between them. The CDR3 consists of 14 residues. Looked up from germline, CDR1 is SGHRS and CDR2 is YFSETQ.

The rearrangement links TRBV6-1 to TRBJ2-7; the match to TRBD1 covers 11 bases. Per germline, CDR1 MNHNS and CDR2 SASEGT. V trimming: 10 bases; J trimming: 3 bases; junction bases outside the gene matches: 8. This CDR3 has 14 amino acids. The CDR3 loop is CAIKFGTGGYEQYF. CDR3 coding DNA: TGTGCCATCAAGTTCGGGACAGGGGGCTACGAGCAGTACTTC.